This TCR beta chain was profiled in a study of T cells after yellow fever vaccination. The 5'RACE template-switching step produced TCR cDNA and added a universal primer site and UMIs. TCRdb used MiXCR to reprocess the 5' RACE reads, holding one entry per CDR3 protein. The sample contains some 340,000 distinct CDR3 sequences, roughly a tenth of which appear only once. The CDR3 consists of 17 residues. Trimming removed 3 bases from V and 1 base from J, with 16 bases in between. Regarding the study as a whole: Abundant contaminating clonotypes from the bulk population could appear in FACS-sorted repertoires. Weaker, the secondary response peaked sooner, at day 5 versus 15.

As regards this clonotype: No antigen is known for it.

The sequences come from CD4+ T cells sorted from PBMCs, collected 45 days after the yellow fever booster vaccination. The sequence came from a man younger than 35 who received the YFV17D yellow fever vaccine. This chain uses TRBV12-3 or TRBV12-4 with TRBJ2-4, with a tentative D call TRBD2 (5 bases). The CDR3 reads CASSFQALGVAKNIQYF. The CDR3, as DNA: TGTGCCAGCAGTTTTCAGGCTCTCGGGGTTGCCAAAAACATTCAGTACTTC.